These 15 T cell receptor beta chains were sequenced from one sample in a study of Ad26.COV2.S vaccination and SARS-CoV-2 variants. Documented treatment: some 20 received Ad26.COV2.S at low or high dose, single or two shots; about 5 received placebo; per-sample allocation not given. At day 63 after the first vaccine or placebo injection, samples were drawn. Sequenced by immunoSEQ multiplex PCR; TCRdb stores in-frame clones only, minus some. Here the sample spans about 440,000 clones, about 92% being singletons. Sequences were derived from peripheral blood, sampled in a trial of Ad26.COV2.S vaccine versus placebo. Receptors were obtained from a person aged 18-60 years who received the Ad26.COV2.S COVID-19 vaccine or a placebo.

CDR3 in amino acids: CASRRSTSTNEKLFF. CDR3 nucleotides: TGTGCCAGCAGGCGCTCGACCTCAACTAATGAAAAACTGTTTTTT. The chain links TRBV27 to TRBJ1-4; D not certain. The V end was cut by 6 bases, the J end by 0 bases, with 11 bases between. The CDR3 length is 15 residues. Germline lookup yields CDR1 MNHEY and CDR2 SMNVEV (reference sequence).

V is TRBV5-4 and J is TRBJ1-2, with D maybe TRBD1 (6 bases). Deletions cut 4 bases from V and 5 bases from J, with 15 bases between. Germline assignment: CDR1 SGHNT and CDR2 YYREEE (reference sequence). The CDR3 is made up of 14 amino acids. CDR3 in DNA: TGTGCCAGCAGCACAACCGGGACAAGATATGGCTACACCTTC. Its protein is CASSTTGTRYGYTF. Looking up the rest from reference TRBV5-4 and TRBJ1-2 gives the full variable domain: ETGVTQSPTHLIKTRGQQVTLRCSSQSGHNTVSWYQQALGQGPQFIFQYYREEENGRGNFPPRFSGLQFPNYSSELNVNALELDDSALYLCASSTTGTRYGYTFGSGTRLTVV.

The chain employs TRBV2 and TRBJ2-3; tentative D call: TRBD2 (6 bases). This CDR3 has 14 residues. The ends were cut back, 9 bases at V and 6 bases at J, with 19 bases in the middle. Germline V gene sequence: CDR1 SNHLY, CDR2 FYNNEI. For the CDR3, the DNA is TGTGCCAGGGGGGGACCGACGCTCGGGGATACGCAGTATTTT. Residues: CARGGPTLGDTQYF.

This clone was counted once. V is TRBV5-4 and J is TRBJ2-6; the D gene is possibly TRBD1 (6 bases). Germline V gene data show CDR1 as SGHNT and CDR2 as YYREEE (reference sequence). This CDR3 has 18 residues. Trimming removed 6 bases at V and 0 bases at J, with 19 bases between. CDR3 sequence reads: CASNLGGHSVSGANVLTF. The DNA of the CDR3 is TGTGCCAGCAACCTTGGGGGACATTCCGTCTCTGGGGCCAACGTCCTGACTTTC.

This clone has just a few counts. The CDR3 sequence is CASSLRQHNSPLHF. The CDR3 DNA follows: TGTGCCAGCAGCTTGAGACAGCATAATTCACCCCTCCACTTT. The chain employs TRBV5-6 and TRBJ1-6; tentatively, D is TRBD1 (5 bases). From germline, CDR1 is SGHDT and CDR2 YYEEEE. V gave up 1 base and J gave up 5 bases, with 7 bases separating them. The CDR3 consists of 14 residues. The full variable domain, rest sourced from reference TRBV5-6 and TRBJ1-6, is DAGVTQSPTHLIKTRGQQVTLRCSPKSGHDTVSWYQQALGQGPQFIFQYYEEEERQRGNFPDRFSGHQFPNYSSELNVNALLLGDSALYLCASSLRQHNSPLHFGNGTRLTVT.

V gene TRBV5-1 combines with J gene TRBJ2-1; 10 bases agree with TRBD1. With V trimmed by 0 bases and J by 7 bases, 7 bases remained unmatched. The V gene's germline CDR1 is SGHRS and CDR2 YFSETQ. The CDR3 consists of 16 residues. In nucleotides, the CDR3 is TGCGCCAGCAGCTTGGGGCGACAGGGGGCAAAAAATGAGCAGTTCTTC. Protein sequence: CASSLGRQGAKNEQFF. Based on the CDR3 plus reference TRBV5-1 and TRBJ2-1, the full variable domain is KAGVTQTPRYLIKTRGQQVTLSCSPISGHRSVSWYQQTPGQGLQFLFEYFSETQRNKGNFPGRFSGRQFSNSRSEMNVSTLELGDSALYLCASSLGRQGAKNEQFFGPGTRLTVL.

The chain recombines TRBV9 with TRBJ2-1; 9 nucleotides line up with TRBD2. CDR3 length: 15 amino acids. Per the germline V gene, CDR1 is SGDLS and CDR2 is YYNGEE. Unmatched junction bases numbered 9, after V lost 3 bases and J lost 8 bases. CDR3 in amino acids: CASSAEPGLADEQFF. The CDR3 DNA reads as TGTGCCAGCAGCGCCGAGCCGGGACTAGCTGATGAGCAGTTCTTC.

The chain joins TRBV6-5 to TRBJ1-6; 11 bases line up with TRBD1. Germline V gene sequence: CDR1 MNHEY, CDR2 SVGAGI. The CDR3 has 15 amino acids. V gave up 7 bases and J gave up 8 bases; unmatched junction bases: 7. CDR3 coding DNA: TGTGCCAGCACCTTGGGGGGACAGGGGGATTCACCCCTCCACTTT. It yields the protein CASTLGGQGDSPLHF.

The V gene is TRBV7-2, the J gene TRBJ2-5, with D perhaps TRBD2 (6 bases). Germline V gene data show CDR1 as SGHTA and CDR2 as FQGNSA. This CDR3 is built from 14 residues. Trimming removed 6 bases at V and 1 base at J, with 12 bases between. CDR3 region: CASRYGGAQETQYF. In DNA, the CDR3 is TGTGCCAGCAGGTACGGGGGAGCCCAAGAGACCCAGTACTTC. The variable domain in full, completed from reference TRBV7-2 and TRBJ2-5, reads GAGVSQSPSNKVTEKGKDVELRCDPISGHTALYWYRQSLGQGLEFLIYFQGNSAPDKSGLPSDRFSAERTGGSVSTLTIQRTQQEDSAVYLCASRYGGAQETQYFGPGTRLLVL.

The chain carries TRBV12-2 and TRBJ2-5; TRBD2 is the table's D call, not checked against the DNA. TRBV12-2 is a recognized pseudogene. The CDR3 totals 13 residues. CDR3 sequence reads: CASRFGSQETQYF. In nucleotides, the CDR3 is TGTGCAAGTCGCTTTGGGAGTCAAGAGACCCAGTACTTC.

Only a few counts were recorded for this clone. This rearrangement joins TRBV27 to TRBJ2-7, with D perhaps TRBD1 or TRBD2 (5 bases each). CDR1 is MNHEY and CDR2 is SMNVEV in the germline V gene (reference sequence). V was shortened by 4 bases and J by 5 bases, with 18 bases between the two germline ends. CDR3 size: 15 residues. CDR3 sequence: CASSSPGTAGHEQYF. The CDR3 DNA reads TGTGCCAGCAGTTCACCCGGGACGGCAGGTCACGAGCAGTACTTC.

CDR3 amino acids: CASRTSGQETQYF. The CDR3 DNA is TGTGCCAGCAGGACTAGTGGGCAAGAGACCCAGTACTTC. The rearrangement uses TRBV6-5 and TRBJ2-5; D is possibly TRBD2 (6 bases). This CDR3 is built from 13 residues. Trimming left V 6 bases short and J 2 bases short, with 10 bases between. Germline CDR1 and CDR2: MNHEY and SVGAGI.

This clone appeared once. This sequence joins TRBV28 and TRBJ1-2; D possibly corresponds to TRBD1 (6 bases). The CDR3 is 15 residues long. Germline CDR1 and CDR2: MDHEN and SYDVKM. V gave up 3 bases and J gave up 5 bases, with 16 bases separating them. The DNA of the CDR3 is TGTGCCAGCAGTTTCCGGGAAGGGGGATTGTATGGCTACACCTTC. Its protein product is CASSFREGGLYGYTF.

J is TRBJ2-7 and V is TRBV13, with TRBD2 matching 11 bases. The junction had 7 bases not matched to a gene; V was cut back by 4 bases and J by 5 bases. The CDR3 consists of 15 residues. Germline V gene data show CDR1 as PRHDT and CDR2 as FYEKMQ (reference sequence). Here the CDR3 DNA reads TGTGCCAGCAGCTCCACTAGCGGGAGTTCCAACGAGCAGTACTTC. This translates into CASSSTSGSSNEQYF.

The chain carries TRBV29-1 and TRBJ2-3, with D maybe TRBD2 (5 bases). Trimming took 7 bases from V and 3 from J, leaving 11 bases between them. The CDR3 extends over 12 amino acids. Germline V lookup: CDR1 SQVTM, CDR2 ANQGSEA. In DNA form, the CDR3 reads TGCAGCGCTGGAGGCGGGACAGATACGCAGTATTTT. Translating it yields CSAGGGTDTQYF.